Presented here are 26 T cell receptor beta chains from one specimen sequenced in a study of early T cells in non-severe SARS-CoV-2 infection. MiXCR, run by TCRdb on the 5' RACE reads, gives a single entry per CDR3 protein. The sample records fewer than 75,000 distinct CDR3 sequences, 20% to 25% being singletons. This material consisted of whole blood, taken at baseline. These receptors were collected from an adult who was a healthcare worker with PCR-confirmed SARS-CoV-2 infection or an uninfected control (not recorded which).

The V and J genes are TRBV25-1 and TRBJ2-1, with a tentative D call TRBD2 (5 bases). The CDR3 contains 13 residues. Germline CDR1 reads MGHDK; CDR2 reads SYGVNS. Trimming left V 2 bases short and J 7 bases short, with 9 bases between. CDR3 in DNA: TGTGCCAGCAGTGAACGGGGTTGGAATGAGCAGTTCTTC. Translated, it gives CASSERGWNEQFF.

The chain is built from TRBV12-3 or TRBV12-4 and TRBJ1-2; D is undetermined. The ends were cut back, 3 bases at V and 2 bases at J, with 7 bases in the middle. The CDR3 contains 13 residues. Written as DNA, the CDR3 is TGTGCCAGCAGTTTGGGCGGGAACTATGGCTACACCTTC. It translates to CASSLGGNYGYTF.

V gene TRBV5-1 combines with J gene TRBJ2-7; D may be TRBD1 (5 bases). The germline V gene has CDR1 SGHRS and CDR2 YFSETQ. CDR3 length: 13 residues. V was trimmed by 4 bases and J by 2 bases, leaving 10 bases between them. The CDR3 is CASSQDTTYEQYF. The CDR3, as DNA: TGCGCCAGCAGCCAGGACACCACCTACGAGCAGTACTTC.

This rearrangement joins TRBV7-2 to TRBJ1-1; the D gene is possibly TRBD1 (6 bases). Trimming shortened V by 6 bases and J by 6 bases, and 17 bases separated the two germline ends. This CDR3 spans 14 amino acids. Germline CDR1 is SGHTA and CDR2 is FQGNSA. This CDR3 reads CASSPLRGVPEAFF. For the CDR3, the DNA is TGTGCCAGCAGTCCGTTAAGGGGGGTCCCTGAAGCTTTCTTT.

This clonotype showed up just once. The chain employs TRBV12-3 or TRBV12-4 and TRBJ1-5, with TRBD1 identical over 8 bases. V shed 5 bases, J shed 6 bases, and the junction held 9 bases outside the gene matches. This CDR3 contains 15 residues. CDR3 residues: CASSGPDRAGQPQHF. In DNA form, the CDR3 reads TGTGCCAGCAGTGGCCCGGACAGGGCTGGTCAGCCCCAGCATTTT.

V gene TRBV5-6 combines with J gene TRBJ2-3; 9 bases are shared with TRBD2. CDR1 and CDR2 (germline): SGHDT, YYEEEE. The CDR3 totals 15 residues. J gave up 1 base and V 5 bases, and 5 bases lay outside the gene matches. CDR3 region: CASSFRLAGTDTQYF. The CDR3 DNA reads TGTGCCAGCAGTTTCCGACTAGCGGGCACAGATACGCAGTATTTT.

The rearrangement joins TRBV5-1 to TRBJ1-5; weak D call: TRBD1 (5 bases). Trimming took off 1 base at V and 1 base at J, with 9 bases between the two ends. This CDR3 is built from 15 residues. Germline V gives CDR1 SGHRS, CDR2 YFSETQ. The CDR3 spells CASSLSGGSNQPQHF. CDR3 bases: TGCGCCAGCAGCTTGAGCGGGGGAAGCAATCAGCCCCAGCATTTT.

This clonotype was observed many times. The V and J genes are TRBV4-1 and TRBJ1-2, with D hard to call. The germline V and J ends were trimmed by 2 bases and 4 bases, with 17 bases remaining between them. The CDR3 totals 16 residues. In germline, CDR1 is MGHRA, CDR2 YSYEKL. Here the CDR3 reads CASSQSPAGKGYGYTF. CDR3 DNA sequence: TGCGCCAGCAGCCAAAGCCCGGCCGGAAAGGGCTATGGCTACACCTTC.

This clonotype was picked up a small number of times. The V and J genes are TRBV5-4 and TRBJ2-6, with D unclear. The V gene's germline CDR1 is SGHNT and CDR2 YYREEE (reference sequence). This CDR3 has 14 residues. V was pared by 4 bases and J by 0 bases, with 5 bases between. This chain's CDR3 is CASSPDSGANVLTF. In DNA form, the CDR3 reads TGTGCCAGCAGCCCTGACTCTGGGGCCAACGTCCTGACTTTC.

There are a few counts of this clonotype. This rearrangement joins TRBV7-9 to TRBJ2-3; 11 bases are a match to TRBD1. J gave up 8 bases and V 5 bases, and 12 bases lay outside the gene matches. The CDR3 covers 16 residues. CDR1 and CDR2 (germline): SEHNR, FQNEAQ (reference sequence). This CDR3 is CASSSSGQGVRGTQYF. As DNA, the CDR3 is TGTGCCAGCAGCAGCTCGGGACAGGGGGTTAGGGGTACGCAGTATTTT.

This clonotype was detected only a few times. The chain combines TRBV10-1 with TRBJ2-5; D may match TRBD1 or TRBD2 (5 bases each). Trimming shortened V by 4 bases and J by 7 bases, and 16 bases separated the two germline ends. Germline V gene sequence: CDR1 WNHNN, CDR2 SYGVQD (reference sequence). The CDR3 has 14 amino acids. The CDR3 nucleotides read TGCGCCAGCAGTGCGGGACCAACCCCAGGGACCCAGTACTTC. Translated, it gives CASSAGPTPGTQYF.

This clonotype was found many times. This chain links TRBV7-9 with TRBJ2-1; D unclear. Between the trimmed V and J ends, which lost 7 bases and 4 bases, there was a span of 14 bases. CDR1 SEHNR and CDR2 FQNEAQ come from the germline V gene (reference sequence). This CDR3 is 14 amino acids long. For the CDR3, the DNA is TGTGCCAGCACCTCCCCTGTAATTTACAATGAGCAGTTCTTC. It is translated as CASTSPVIYNEQFF.

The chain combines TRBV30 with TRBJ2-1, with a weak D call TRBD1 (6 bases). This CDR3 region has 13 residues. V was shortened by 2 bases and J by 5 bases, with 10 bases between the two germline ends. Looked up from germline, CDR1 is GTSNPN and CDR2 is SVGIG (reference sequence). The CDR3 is CAWSRGHNNEQFF. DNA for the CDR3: TGTGCCTGGAGTAGGGGACACAACAATGAGCAGTTCTTC. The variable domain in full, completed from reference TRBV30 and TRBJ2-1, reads SQTIHQWPATLVQPVGSPLSLECTVEGTSNPNLYWYRQAAGRGLQLLFYSVGIGQISSEVPQNLSASRPQDRQFILSSKKLLLSDSGFYLCAWSRGHNNEQFFGPGTRLTVL.

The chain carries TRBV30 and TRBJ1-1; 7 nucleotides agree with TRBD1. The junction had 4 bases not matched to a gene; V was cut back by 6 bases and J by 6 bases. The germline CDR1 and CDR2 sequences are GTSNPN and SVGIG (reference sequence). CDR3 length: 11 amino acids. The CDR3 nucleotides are TGTGCCTGCAACGACAGGGCTGAAGCTTTCTTT. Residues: CACNDRAEAFF.

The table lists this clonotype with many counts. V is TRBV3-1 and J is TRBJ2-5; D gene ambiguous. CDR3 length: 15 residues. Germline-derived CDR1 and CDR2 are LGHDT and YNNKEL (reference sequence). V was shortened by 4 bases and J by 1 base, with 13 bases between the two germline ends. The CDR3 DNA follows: TGTGCCAGCAGCCGAGGCGGCAGGTCCCAAGAGACCCAGTACTTC. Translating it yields CASSRGGRSQETQYF.

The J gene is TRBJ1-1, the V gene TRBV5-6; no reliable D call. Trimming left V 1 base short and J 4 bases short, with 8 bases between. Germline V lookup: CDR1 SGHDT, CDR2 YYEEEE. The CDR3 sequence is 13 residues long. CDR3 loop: CASSLKAGTEAFF. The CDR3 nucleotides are TGTGCCAGCAGCTTGAAGGCGGGCACTGAAGCTTTCTTT.

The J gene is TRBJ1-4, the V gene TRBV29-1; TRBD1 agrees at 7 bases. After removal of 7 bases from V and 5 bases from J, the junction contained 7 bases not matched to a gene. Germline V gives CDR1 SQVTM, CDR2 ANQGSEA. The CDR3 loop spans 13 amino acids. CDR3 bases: TGCAGCGCTGAGACAGGGATCAATGAAAAACTGTTTTTT. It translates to CSAETGINEKLFF.

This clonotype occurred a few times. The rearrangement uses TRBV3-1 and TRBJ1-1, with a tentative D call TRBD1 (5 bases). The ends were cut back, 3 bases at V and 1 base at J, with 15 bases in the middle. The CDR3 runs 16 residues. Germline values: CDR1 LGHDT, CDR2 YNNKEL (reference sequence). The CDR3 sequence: CASSQAQGWGNTEAFF. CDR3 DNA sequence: TGTGCCAGCAGCCAGGCTCAGGGATGGGGGAACACTGAAGCTTTCTTT.

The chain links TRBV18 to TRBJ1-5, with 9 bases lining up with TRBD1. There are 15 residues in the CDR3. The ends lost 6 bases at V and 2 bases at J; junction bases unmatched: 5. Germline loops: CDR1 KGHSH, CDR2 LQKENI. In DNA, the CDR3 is TGTGCCAGCTCGTTGGGACAGGGAGGCAATCAGCCCCAGCATTTT. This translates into CASSLGQGGNQPQHF. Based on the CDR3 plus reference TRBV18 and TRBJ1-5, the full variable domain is NAGVMQNPRHLVRRRGQEARLRCSPMKGHSHVYWYRQLPEEGLKFMVYLQKENIIDESGMPKERFSAEFPKEGPSILRIQQVVRGDSAAYFCASSLGQGGNQPQHFGDGTRLSIL.

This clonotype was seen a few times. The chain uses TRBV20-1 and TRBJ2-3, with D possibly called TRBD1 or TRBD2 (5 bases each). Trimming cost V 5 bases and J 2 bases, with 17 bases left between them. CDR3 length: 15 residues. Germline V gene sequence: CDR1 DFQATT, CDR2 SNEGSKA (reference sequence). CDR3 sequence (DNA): TGCAGTGCTCAGTCAGGTGGGGGTATCACAGATACGCAGTATTTT. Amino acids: CSAQSGGGITDTQYF.

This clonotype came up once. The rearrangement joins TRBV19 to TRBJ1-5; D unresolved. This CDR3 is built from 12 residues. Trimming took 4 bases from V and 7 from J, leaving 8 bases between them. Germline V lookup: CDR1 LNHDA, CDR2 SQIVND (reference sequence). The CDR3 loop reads CASSTERQPQHF. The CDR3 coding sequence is TGTGCCAGTAGTACGGAGCGCCAGCCCCAGCATTTT.

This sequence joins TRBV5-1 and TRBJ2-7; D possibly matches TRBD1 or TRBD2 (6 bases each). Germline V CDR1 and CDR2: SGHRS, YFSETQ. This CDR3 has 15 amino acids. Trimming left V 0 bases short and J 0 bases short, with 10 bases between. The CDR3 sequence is CASSLDGGSSYEQYF. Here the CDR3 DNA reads TGCGCCAGCAGCTTGGACGGGGGCAGCTCCTACGAGCAGTACTTC.

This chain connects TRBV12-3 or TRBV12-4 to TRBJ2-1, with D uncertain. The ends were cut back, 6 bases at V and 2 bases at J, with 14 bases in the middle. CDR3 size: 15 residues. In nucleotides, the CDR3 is TGTGCCAGCAGCCCTTCTGGGTCAACCTACAATGAGCAGTTCTTC. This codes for CASSPSGSTYNEQFF.

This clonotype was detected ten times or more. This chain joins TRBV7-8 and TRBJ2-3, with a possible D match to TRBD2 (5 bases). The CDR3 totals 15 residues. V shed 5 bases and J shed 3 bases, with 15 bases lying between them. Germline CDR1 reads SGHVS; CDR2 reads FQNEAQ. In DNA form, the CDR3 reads TGTGCCAGCAGCCGAACGGGGAGCTTAACAGATACGCAGTATTTT. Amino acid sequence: CASSRTGSLTDTQYF.

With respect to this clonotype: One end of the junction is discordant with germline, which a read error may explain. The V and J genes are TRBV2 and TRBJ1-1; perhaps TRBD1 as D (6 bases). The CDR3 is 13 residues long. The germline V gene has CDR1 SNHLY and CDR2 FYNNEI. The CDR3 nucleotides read TGTGCCAGCAGGGACAGTGGGAACACTGAAGCTTCCTTT. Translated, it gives CASRDSGNTEASF.

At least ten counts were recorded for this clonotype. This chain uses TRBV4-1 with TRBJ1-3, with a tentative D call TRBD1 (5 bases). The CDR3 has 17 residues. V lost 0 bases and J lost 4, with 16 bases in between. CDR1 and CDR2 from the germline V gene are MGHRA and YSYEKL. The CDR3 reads CASSQESLRDGGNTIYF. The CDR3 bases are TGCGCCAGCAGCCAAGAGTCATTAAGGGACGGCGGAAACACCATATATTTT.